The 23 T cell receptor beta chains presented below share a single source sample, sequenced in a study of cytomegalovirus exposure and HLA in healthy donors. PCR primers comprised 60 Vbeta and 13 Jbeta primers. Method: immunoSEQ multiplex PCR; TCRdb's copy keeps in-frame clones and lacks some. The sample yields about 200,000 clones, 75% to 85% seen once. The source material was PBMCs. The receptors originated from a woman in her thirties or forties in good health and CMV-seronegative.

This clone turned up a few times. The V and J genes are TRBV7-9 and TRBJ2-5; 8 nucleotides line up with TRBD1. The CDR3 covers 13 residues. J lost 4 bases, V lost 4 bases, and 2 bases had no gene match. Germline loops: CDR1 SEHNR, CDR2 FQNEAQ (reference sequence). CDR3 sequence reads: CASSSTGGETQYF. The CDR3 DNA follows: TGTGCCAGCAGCTCAACAGGGGGAGAGACCCAGTACTTC.

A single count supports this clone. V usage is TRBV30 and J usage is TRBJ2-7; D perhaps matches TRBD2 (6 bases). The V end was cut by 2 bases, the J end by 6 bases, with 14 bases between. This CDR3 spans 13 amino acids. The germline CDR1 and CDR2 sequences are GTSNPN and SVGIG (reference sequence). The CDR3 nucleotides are TGTGCCTGGAGTTTAAACGGAGGGGCCGAGCAGTACTTC. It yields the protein CAWSLNGGAEQYF.

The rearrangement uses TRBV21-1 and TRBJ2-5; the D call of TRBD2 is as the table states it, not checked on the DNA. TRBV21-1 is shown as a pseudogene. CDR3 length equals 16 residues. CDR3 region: CASSKAERELGETRYF. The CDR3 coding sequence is TGTGCCAGCAGCAAAGCAGAGCGGGAGCTGGGAGAGACCCGGTACTTC.

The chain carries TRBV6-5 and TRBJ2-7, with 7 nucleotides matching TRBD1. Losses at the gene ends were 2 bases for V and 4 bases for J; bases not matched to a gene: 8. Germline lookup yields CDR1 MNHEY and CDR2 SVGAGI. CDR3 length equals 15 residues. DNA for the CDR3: TGTGCCAGCAGTTACGGGGACAGTGACGTTTACGAGCAGTACTTC. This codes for CASSYGDSDVYEQYF.

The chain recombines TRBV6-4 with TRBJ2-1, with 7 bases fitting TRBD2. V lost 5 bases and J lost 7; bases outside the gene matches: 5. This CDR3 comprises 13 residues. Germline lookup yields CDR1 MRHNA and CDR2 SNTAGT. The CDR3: CASSSGNGNEQFF. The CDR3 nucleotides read TGTGCCAGCAGTAGCGGGAATGGGAATGAGCAGTTCTTC.

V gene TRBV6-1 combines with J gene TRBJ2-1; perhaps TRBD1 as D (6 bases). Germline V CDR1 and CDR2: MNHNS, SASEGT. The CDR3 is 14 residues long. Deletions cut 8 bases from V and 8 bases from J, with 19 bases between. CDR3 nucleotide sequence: TGTGCCAGCGAGAGGTCCCTGACAGGTTATGAGCAGTTCTTC. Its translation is CASERSLTGYEQFF.

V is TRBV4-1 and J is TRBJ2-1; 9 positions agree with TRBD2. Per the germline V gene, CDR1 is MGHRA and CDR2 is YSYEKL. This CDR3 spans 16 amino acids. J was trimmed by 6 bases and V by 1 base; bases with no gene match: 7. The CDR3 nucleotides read TGCGCCAGCAGCCAAGCTCGTAGCGGGAGAGCCAATGAGCAGTTCTTC. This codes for CASSQARSGRANEQFF.

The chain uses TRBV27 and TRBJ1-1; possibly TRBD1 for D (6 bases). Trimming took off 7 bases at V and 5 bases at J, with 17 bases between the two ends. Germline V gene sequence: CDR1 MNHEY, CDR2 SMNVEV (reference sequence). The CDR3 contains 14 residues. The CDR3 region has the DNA TGTGCCAGCATTCCACAGGGCCTGCGGACTGAAGCTTTCTTT. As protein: CASIPQGLRTEAFF.

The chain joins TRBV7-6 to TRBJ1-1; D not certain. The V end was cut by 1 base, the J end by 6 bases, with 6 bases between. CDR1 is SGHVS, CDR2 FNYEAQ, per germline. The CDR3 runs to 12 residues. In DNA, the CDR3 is TGTGCCAGCAGCTTAGGCGGGGCTGAAGCTTTCTTT. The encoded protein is CASSLGGAEAFF.

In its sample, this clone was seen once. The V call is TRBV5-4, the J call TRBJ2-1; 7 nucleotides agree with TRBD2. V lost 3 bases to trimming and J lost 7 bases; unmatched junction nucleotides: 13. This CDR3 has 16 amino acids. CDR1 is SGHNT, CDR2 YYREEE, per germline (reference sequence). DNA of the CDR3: TGTGCCAGCAGCTCGGTAGGAGTTGGGGGGGGGAATGAGCAGTTCTTC. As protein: CASSSVGVGGGNEQFF.

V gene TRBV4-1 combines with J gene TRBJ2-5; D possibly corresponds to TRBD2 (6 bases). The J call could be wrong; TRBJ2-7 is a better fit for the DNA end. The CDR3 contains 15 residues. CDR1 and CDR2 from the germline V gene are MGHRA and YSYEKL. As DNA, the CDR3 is TGCGCCAGCAGCCAAGGAGGGCGGGATGGCTACGAGCAGTACTTC. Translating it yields CASSQGGRDGYEQYF.

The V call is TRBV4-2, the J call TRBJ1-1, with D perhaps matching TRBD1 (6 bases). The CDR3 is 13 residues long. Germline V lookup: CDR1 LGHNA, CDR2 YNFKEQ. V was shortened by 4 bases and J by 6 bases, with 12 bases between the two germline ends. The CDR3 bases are TGTGCCAGCAGCCCCCGGGACACCCCTGAAGCTTTCTTT. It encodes CASSPRDTPEAFF.

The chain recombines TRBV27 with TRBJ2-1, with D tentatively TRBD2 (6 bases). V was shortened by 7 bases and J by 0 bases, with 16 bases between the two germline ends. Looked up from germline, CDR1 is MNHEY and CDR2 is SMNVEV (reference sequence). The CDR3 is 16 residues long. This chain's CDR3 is CASTFSAGSSYNEQFF. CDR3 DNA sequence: TGTGCCAGCACATTTAGCGCGGGGAGCTCCTACAATGAGCAGTTCTTC.

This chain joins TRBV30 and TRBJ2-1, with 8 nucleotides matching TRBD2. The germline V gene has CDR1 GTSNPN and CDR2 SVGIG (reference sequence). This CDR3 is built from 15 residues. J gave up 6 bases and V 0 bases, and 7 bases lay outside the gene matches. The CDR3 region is CAWSVSGSYLNEQFF. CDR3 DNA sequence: TGTGCCTGGAGTGTGAGCGGGAGCTATCTCAATGAGCAGTTCTTC.

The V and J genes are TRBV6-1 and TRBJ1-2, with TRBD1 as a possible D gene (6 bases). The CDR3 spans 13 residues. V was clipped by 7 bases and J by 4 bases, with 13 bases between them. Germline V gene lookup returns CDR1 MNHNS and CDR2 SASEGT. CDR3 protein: CASNYRESYGYTF. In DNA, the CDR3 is TGTGCCAGCAATTACAGGGAGAGCTATGGCTACACCTTC.

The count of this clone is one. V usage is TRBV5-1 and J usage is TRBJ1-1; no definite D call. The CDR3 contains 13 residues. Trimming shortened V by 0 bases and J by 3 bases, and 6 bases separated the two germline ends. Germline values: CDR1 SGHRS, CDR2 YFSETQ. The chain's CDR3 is CASSLVLDTEAFF. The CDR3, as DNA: TGCGCCAGCAGCTTGGTACTTGACACTGAAGCTTTCTTT.

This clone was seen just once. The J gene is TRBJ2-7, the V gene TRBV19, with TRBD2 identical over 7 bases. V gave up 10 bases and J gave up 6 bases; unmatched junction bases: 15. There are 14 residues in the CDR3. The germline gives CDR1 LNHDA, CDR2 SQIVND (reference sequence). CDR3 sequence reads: CATSEGRERGEQYF. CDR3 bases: TGTGCCACATCTGAGGGGCGGGAGCGGGGCGAGCAGTACTTC.

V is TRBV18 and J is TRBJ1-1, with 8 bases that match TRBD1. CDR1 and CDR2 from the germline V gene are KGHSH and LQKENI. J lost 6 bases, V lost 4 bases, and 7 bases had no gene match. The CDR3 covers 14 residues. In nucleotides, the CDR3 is TGTGCCAGCTCACAGGACAGGGTGGGTGCTGAAGCTTTCTTT. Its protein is CASSQDRVGAEAFF.

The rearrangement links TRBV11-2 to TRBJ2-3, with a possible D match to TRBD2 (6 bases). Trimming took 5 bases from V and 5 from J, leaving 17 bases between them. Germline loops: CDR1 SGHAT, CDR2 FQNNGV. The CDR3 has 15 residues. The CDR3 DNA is TGTGCCAGCAGCGACCCTTCGAGGGGAGGAGATACGCAGTATTTT. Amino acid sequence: CASSDPSRGGDTQYF. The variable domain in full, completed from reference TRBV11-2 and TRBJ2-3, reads EAGVAQSPRYKIIEKRQSVAFWCNPISGHATLYWYQQILGQGPKLLIQFQNNGVVDDSQLPKDRFSAERLKGVDSTLKIQPAKLEDSAVYLCASSDPSRGGDTQYFGPGTRLTVL.

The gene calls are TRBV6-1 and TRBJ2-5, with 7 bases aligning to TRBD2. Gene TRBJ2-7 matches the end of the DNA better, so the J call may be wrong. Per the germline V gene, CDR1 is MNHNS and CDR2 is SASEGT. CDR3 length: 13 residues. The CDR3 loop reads CASSYQGGDEQYF. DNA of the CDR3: TGTGCCAGCAGTTATCAGGGAGGGGACGAGCAGTACTTC.

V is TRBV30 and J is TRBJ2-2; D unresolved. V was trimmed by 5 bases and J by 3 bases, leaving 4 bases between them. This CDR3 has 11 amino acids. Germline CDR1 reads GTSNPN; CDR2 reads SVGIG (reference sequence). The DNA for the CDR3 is TGTGCCTGGGAGGACACCGGGGAGCTGTTTTTT. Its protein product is CAWEDTGELFF.

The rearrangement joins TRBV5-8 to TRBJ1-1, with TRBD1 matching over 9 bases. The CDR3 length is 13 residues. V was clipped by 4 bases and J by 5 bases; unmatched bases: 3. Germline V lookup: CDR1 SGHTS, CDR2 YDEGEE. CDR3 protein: CASSPDRGTEAFF. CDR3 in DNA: TGTGCCAGCAGCCCGGACAGGGGTACTGAAGCTTTCTTT.

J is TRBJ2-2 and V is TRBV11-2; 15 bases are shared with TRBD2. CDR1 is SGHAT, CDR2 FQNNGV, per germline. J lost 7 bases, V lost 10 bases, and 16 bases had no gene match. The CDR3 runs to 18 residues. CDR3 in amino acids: CATAPTPGTSGRIGELFF. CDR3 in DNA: TGTGCCACCGCCCCAACCCCCGGGACTAGCGGGAGGATCGGGGAGCTGTTTTTT.